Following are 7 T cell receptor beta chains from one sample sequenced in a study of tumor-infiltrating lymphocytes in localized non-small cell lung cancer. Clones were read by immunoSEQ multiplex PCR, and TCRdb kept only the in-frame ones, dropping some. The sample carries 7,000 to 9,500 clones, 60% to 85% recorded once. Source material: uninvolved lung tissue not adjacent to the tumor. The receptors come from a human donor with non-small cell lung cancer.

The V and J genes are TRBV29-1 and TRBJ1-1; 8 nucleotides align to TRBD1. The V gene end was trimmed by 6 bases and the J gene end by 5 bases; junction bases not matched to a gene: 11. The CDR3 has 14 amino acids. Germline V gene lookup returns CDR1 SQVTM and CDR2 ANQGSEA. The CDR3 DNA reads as TGCAGCGTGCGCACAGGGGGGAGAAGGACTGAAGCTTTCTTT. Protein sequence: CSVRTGGRRTEAFF.

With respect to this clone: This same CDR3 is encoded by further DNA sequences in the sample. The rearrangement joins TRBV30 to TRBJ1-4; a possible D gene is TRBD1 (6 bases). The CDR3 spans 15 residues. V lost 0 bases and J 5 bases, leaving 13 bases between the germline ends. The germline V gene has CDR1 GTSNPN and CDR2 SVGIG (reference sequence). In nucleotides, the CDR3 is TGTGCCTGGAGTGTACTAGGCAGGGGAAATGAAAAACTGTTTTTT. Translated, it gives CAWSVLGRGNEKLFF.

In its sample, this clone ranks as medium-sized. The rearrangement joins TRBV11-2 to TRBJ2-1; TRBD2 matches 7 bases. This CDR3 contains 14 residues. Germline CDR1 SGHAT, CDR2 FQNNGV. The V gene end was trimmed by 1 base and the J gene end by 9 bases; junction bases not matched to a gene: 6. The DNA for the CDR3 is TGTGCCAGCAGCTTAGTGACTAGCAAGACTGAGCAGTTCTTC. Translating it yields CASSLVTSKTEQFF.

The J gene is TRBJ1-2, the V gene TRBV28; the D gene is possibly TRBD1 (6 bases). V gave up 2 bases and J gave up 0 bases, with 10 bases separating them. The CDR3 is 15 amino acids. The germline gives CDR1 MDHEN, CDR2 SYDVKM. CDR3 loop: CASSLEGHTNYGYTF. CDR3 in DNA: TGTGCCAGCAGTTTAGAGGGACACACTAACTATGGCTACACCTTC.

The CDR3 protein is CASSSLGYTF. Here the CDR3 DNA reads TGTGCCAGCTCCTCCCTAGGCTACACCTTC. The chain carries TRBV28 and TRBJ1-2; D unresolved. This CDR3 is 10 amino acids long. The ends were cut back, 8 bases at V and 8 bases at J, with 9 bases in the middle. Per the germline V gene, CDR1 is MDHEN and CDR2 is SYDVKM.

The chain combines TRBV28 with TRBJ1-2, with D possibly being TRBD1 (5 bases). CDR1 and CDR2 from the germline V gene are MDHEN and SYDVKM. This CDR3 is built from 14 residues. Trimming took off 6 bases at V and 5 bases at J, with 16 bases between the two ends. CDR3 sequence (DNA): TGTGCCAGCAGGCCGGCGGGGGGGTGGTATGGCTACACCTTC. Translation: CASRPAGGWYGYTF.

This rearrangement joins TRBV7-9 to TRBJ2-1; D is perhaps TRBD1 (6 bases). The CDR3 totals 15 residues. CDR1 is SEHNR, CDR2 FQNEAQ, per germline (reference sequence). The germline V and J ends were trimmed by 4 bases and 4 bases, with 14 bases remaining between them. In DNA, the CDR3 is TGTGCCAGCAGCTCAAGGGGGAAGAGTTACAATGAGCAGTTCTTC. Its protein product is CASSSRGKSYNEQFF. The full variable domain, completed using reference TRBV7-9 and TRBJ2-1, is DTGVSQNPRHKITKRGQNVTFRCDPISEHNRLYWYRQTLGQGPEFLTYFQNEAQLEKSRLLSDRFSAERPKGSFSTLEIQRTEQGDSAMYLCASSSRGKSYNEQFFGPGTRLTVL.